Below, one T cell receptor (beta chain) is given with its context. The antigen it recognizes is unknown. Within one base of it there is no much larger clone, and no base qualities were kept. The data belong to a study of blood T cells in healthy people across ages (dated by TCRdb to between 2015 and 2017). Context from the whole study: In model experiments, template switching captured roughly one uniquely barcoded TCR beta cDNA molecule for every two T cells. To avoid experimental bias, donors of different ages were distributed randomly across sequencing lanes. Two additional independent replicas of 1 million unique cDNA reads from the same blood draw were analyzed for two donors (one aged 18 to 29 and one aged 80 or older). Four age groups were formed from the donors: young (average 16 years), middle-aged (approximately 42), aged (roughly 59) and long-lived (around 82). To track age-related changes in TCR beta repertoire diversity, the study relied on deep sequencing normalized with unique cDNA molecular identifiers.

The library was prepared using 5' RACE. The data were produced on an Illumina HiSeq 2500. A second 7 to 11 cycle PCR used a sample-barcoded 5' primer and a J-beta primer mix. Each TCR beta cDNA molecule received a unique molecular identifier from a template-switch 5' adaptor carrying 12 random nucleotides. Each sample yielded at least 2.5 million CDR3-containing paired-end reads. The Mint cDNA synthesis kit, primed by a TRBC-specific oligonucleotide, was used to synthesize first-strand cDNA from all RNA. Following uracil-DNA glycosylase treatment, a first 18-cycle PCR with universal primers M1SS and BC2_uni_R was performed on all cDNA. The study's own analysis went as follows. Normalization of each sample was performed by random selection of 1 million high-quality reads, each carrying a distinct molecular identifier. Instead of being binned into consensus sequences, reads that shared molecular identifiers were thrown out. CDR3 identification, clonotype clustering and error correction used MiTCR with a Q25 quality threshold and the strictest error-elimination algorithm. Lower-bound total TCR beta diversity was estimated with a nonparametric unseen species model using Euler transformation. TCRdb applied fastp at Q25 and MiXCR to the public reads, then kept only in-frame beta chains. Merged by CDR3 protein, the rows form single entries marked with the most common genes and DNA. The V and J calls shown here were made by TCRdb, not taken from the authors' results. Recorded for this sample are some 1,500,000 distinct CDR3 sequences; approximately 43% of them occurred a single time. The ten top clones hold under 5% of the sample.

Results the study describes overall, beyond this receptor: Because the CMV infection status of the donors was unknown, age-related changes in expanded clonotypes may potentially have been confounded. Compared with the aged group, the long-lived group had more naive CD4+ T cells, fewer expanded clones and increased TCR diversity, a pattern suggesting age selection. Since profiling was done on bulk unsorted PBMCs, naive and antigen-experienced compartments could not be conclusively compared. There was a strong correlation between observed TCR beta diversity and the percentage of naive T cells measured by flow cytometry. Estimates of total diversity from one million sequenced T cells were regarded as lower bounds and underestimates. Observed TCR beta diversity per million T cells fell roughly linearly with age, and a significant reduction was already apparent by age approximately 41.

Systemically healthy Caucasian individuals from Russia, approximately 39 in total and aged about 6 to 95 years, were included as donors. Each donor gave 8 to 10 milliliters of peripheral blood, drawn into EDTA-treated Vacutainer tubes. Ficoll-Paque density-gradient centrifugation was used to isolate PBMCs, with at least 6 million per sample. Total RNA was extracted from PBMCs with Trizol reagent, with at least 6 micrograms obtained per sample. For every donor, flow cytometry on a PBMC aliquot measured the percentage of naive CD45RAhigh/CD27high T cells. Relative to germline, V is missing 4 bases and J is missing 4 bases, with 12 bases of the junction outside any gene match. Taken from cysteine to phenylalanine, the CDR3 has 17 residues. Only the CDR3 region is kept as DNA, spanning 51 bases read in frame from base 1. Looking up the germline V gene yields CDR1 KGHDR and CDR2 SFDVKD.

Sample: blood. The receptor was isolated from a woman aged 18-35 years in good health. Recombination linked TRBV24-1 to TRBJ2-3; TRBD2 lines up with 8 middle nucleotides. The nucleotide sequence is TGTGCCACCAGTGAGGGGAGACTAGCGCGGTACTCAGATACGCAGTATTTT. Its protein product is CATSEGRLARYSDTQYF.